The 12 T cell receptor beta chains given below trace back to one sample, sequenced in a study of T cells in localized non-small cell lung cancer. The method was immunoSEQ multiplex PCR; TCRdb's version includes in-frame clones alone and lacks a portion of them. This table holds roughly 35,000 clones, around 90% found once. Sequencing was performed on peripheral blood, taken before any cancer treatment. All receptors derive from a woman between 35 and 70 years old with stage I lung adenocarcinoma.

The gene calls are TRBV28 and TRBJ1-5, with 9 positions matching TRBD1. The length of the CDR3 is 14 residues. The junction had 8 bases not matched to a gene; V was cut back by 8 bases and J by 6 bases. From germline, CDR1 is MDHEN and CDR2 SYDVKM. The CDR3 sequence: CASFPQGASQPQHF. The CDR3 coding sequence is TGTGCCAGCTTCCCACAGGGGGCATCTCAGCCCCAGCATTTT.

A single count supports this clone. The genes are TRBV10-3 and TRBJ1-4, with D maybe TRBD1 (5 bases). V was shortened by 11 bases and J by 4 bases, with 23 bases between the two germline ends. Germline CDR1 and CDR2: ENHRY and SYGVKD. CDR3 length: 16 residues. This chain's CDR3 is CASGSRERGFNEKLFF. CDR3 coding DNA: TGTGCCTCGGGGTCCCGGGAGAGGGGCTTTAATGAAAAACTGTTTTTT.

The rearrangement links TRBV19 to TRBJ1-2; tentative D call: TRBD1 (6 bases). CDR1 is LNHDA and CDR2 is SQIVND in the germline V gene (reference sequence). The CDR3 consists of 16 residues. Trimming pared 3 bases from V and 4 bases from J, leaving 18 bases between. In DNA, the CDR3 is TGTGCCAGTAGTATTTGGGGACACCGCCGGGGCTATGGCTACACCTTC. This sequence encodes CASSIWGHRRGYGYTF.

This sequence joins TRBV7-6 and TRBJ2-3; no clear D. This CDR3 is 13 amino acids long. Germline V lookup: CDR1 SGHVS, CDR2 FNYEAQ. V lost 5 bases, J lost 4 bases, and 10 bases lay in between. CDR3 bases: TGTGCCAGCAGCCCAGGTCACCCAGATACGCAGTATTTT. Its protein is CASSPGHPDTQYF.

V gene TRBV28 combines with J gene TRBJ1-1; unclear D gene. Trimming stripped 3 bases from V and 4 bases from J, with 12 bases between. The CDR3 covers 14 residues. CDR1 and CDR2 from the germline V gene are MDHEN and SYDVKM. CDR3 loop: CASSFWGVGTEAFF. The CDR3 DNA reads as TGTGCCAGCAGTTTTTGGGGAGTCGGCACTGAAGCTTTCTTT.

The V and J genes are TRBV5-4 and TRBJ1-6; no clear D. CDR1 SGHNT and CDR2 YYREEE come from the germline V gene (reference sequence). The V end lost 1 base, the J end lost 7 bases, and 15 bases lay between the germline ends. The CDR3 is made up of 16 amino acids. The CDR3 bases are TGTGCCAGCAGCTTGCCCCCAGGATCTGCGAATTCACCCCTCCACTTT. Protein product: CASSLPPGSANSPLHF.

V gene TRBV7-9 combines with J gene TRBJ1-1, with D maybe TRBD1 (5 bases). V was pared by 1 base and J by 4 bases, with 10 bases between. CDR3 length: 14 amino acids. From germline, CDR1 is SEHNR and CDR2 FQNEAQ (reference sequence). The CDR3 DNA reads TGTGCCAGCAGCTTAGGAGGGGCCTCCACTGAAGCTTTCTTT. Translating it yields CASSLGGASTEAFF.

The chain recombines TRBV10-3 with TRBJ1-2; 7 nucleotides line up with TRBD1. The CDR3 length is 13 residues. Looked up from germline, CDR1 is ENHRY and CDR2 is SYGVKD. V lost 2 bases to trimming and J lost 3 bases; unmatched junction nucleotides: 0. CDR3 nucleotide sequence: TGTGCCATCAGTGAGGACAGGGACTATGGCTACACCTTC. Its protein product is CAISEDRDYGYTF.

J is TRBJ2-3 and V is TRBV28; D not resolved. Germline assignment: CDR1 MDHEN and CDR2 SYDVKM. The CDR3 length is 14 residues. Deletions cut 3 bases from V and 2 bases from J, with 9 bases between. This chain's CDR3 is CASSFSGNTDTQYF. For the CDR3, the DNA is TGTGCCAGCAGTTTCTCTGGGAACACAGATACGCAGTATTTT.

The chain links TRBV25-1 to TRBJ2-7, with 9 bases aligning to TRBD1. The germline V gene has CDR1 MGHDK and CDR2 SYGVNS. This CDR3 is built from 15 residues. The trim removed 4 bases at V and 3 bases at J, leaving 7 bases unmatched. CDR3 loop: CASSALGQGDYEQYF. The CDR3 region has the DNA TGTGCCAGCAGTGCCCTGGGACAGGGAGACTACGAGCAGTACTTC.

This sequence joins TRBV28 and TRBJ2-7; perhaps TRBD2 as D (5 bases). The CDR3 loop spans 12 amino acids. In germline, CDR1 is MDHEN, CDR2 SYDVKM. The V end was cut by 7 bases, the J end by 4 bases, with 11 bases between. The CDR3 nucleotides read TGTGCCAGCACCCGGGGAACATACGAGCAGTACTTC. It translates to CASTRGTYEQYF.

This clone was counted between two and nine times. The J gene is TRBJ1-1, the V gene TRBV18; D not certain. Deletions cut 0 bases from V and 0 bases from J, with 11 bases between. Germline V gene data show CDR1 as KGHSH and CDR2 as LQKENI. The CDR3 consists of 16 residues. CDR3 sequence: CASSPPGNSLNTEAFF. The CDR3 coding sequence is TGTGCCAGCTCACCACCGGGGAACAGCCTGAACACTGAAGCTTTCTTT.